This T cell receptor (beta chain) was found in a study of blood T cell repertoires in COVID-19 (dated by TCRdb to the early 2020s). Study-level background: The collaborator samples originated in the United States, Italy and Spain and spanned the acute and convalescent phases of COVID-19. The prospective study material was composed of cDNA or gDNA derived from T cells, B-cell-depleted T cells, or PBMCs. Subjects who had been exposed to COVID-19, were actively infected with it, or had recovered from it provided the deeply sampled blood TCRbeta repertoires that made up the dataset. The repertoires were made available in a free public database intended to serve as a resource for research on the immune response to SARS-CoV-2. The samples were drawn from the first 160 participants of the ongoing ImmuneRACE study and from some 1,300 subjects provided by 6 global collaborators. Nearly every sample came with metadata listing a de-identified subject ID, COVID-19 status, age in years and sex. HLA class I and class II types, where available, came from metadata supplied by the sample provider rather than from assay-based typing. The investigation overall reported the following: Clinical and demographic metadata were provided uncurated, with the amount varying by source and participant.

Enrolling through a virtual design, the prospective study's participants ranged in age from roughly 18 to 95 years and lived across 24 United States geographic areas. In the prospective study, participants were assigned to cohorts based on the clinical history participants reported in a screening survey and a study questionnaire. Recovered participants in ImmuneRACE Cohort 3 were defined by two consecutive negative NP/OP PCR tests, clearance by a healthcare professional, or resolution of symptoms. In the prospective study, whole blood, serum and a nasopharyngeal or oropharyngeal swab were collected from each participant by mobile phlebotomists. Prospective study participants could optionally give additional blood draws and questionnaires over an approximately 2-month period. Before DNA extraction, prospective study blood samples were shipped either frozen or at room temperature. V is trimmed back by 10 bases and J by 7 bases, and the junction contains 18 bases that no gene match accounts for. The germline V gene provides CDR1 SGHRS and CDR2 YFSETQ. CDR3 length: 16 amino acids, cysteine to phenylalanine. Only the CDR3 region is kept as DNA, spanning 48 bases read in frame from base 1.

Note on this clone: No cognate antigen has been identified for it. Base-call qualities are not available, and no considerably larger clone is one nucleotide away.

TCRbeta CDR3 regions were amplified from genomic DNA by means of the immunoSEQ Assay, a bias-controlled multiplex PCR. Processing in the source paper ran as follows. Within the assay, amplification of reference gene primers was used to estimate how many nucleated cells each sample contained. To quantify the absolute abundance of each unique TCRbeta CDR3 rearrangement, sequence reads were collapsed and filtered. For each sample, productive Simpson clonality was calculated as the square root of Simpson's diversity index across productive rearrangements. TCRdb re-hosts the immuneACCESS table, in-frame sequences only. Its copies lack some clones; in the studies checked, an unresolved V gene accounts for under half of them, and the cause for the rest is not known. V and J calls and clone size come straight from that table; D and trimming were deduced from the DNA. This sample gives a few hundred thousand clones in total; roughly 84% of them show up just once. The ten largest clonotypes hold 3.4% of the sample.

The TCR originated in a man aged 45-60 years who had recovered from COVID-19. The sample taken for sequencing was PBMCs or T cells enriched from blood (not recorded which). The rearranged segments are TRBV5-1 and TRBJ2-2; TRBD1 agrees with 8 junctional bases. In nucleotide form, the sequence is TGCGCCTCTTTTCTCCGCCCGGACAGGGAGGACGGGGAGCTGTTTTTT. Protein translation: CASFLRPDREDGELFF.